Sequencing of this TCR beta chain was carried out in a study of cytomegalovirus exposure and HLA in healthy donors (dated by TCRdb to 2015 to 2018). Looking at the study overall: An earlier analysis of some 550 of the donors reported 276 Gb of sequence data and around 120 million unique TCR beta sequences from about 200 million T cells. Donor age, sex, ethnicity and CMV serostatus were collected together with the repertoire data. All discovery cohort repertoires had been generated using a single sequencing platform. The study aimed to test whether cataloging public T cell receptors could reveal signatures of past pathogen exposure. Five DR-DQ haplotypes were handled as single units for association and clustering, since linkage in the cohort was strong. A later analysis re-analyzed previously published TCR beta repertoires from roughly 690 donors and added high-resolution HLA genotyping to study TCR occurrence patterns. An earlier analysis of 587 of the donors used high-throughput TCR beta sequencing to judge whether each TCR beta V gene segment behaved as functional or pseudogenic. The number of donors typed differed by locus, with roughly 629-640 for A, B, C, DRB1 and DQB1, approximately 500 for DQA1, 600 to 610 for DPA1, and around 450 for DPB1. In a later genetic analysis, genome-wide SNP genotypes for about three fifths of the 666 donors were used, and that subset was treated as a discovery cohort. Besides the first cohort of roughly 700 subjects, a separate validation cohort made up of roughly 120 different subjects was used. High-throughput TCR immunosequencing, statistical association of individual TCRs with disease status, and machine learning were combined to predict cytomegalovirus infection status. Both class I and class II loci were covered by HLA typing, at four-digit resolution. Among about 400 genotyped donors of the cohort, an average of roughly 230,000 unique TCR beta nucleotide sequences was sequenced per donor, of which roughly 17% were non-productive. An early release that covered 640 HLA-typed donors contained approximately 300 gigabases of sequencing data and tens of millions of unique TCR sequences. Rather than drawing on any new phenotypic data, the later analysis identified candidate immune exposures from TCR beta sequences and the way those sequences occurred across donors. The genetic ancestry cluster associated with self-reported Caucasian donors included about 84% of the roughly 360 genotyped donors. The T cell repertoires of several hundred subjects were profiled by immunosequencing and related to cytomegalovirus serostatus.

CDR1 is given as MNHEY and CDR2 as SVGAGI, both from the germline V gene. The CDR3 goes from the cysteine to the phenylalanine over 14 residues. Just the 42-base CDR3 DNA is kept, in frame starting at base 1. The cohort consisted of approximately 670 healthy bone marrow donors. All cohort members were sampled while nominally healthy, although unrecorded immune exposures were likely present. The donor was CMV seropositive and was included in the group of approximately 310 seropositive cohort members. A peripheral blood sample was provided by each donor, and peripheral blood mononuclear cells were used for TCR beta sequencing. Genomic DNA was extracted from the blood cell samples with the Qiagen DNeasy Blood Extraction Kit. Library construction relied on the immunoSEQ multiplex PCR assay. For the multiplex PCR, a mixture combining 60 forward primers for TCR Vbeta segments and 13 reverse primers for TCR Jbeta segments was used. A multiplex PCR assay on genomic DNA amplified the CDR3 region of rearranged TCR beta genes. The amplified TCR beta libraries were sequenced on the Illumina HiSeq System as 87-base-pair reads. From the authors' description of their analysis: Across the roughly 670 repertoires, a later analysis counted about 81 million unique TCR beta chains, 9.5 million to 13 million of which were shared by at least two donors. A nearest-neighbor algorithm error-corrected the raw reads and collapsed the reads into unique sequences, merging closely related sequences to remove PCR and sequencing errors. V, D and J gene segments were assigned by aligning CDR3 sequences to IMGT reference sequences. For a sequence to be retained, at least a six-nucleotide match to both a V gene segment and a J gene segment was required. Rearrangements were called productive when the CDR3 lacked stop codons and stayed in frame with V and J; all others were non-productive. Following IMGT convention, CDR3 was defined as the stretch from the second conserved V-encoded cysteine to the conserved J-encoded phenylalanine. Sequences without an unambiguous match to a single V gene segment were excluded from the earlier analysis of about 600 of the donors. An earlier analysis of 500 to 700 of the donors classified V segments as functional when productive rearrangements were above 56.7% and as segregating when the standard deviation between donors was above 5%. To diagnose cytomegalovirus status from the catalog of TCR beta chain sequences, a statistical classification framework was built. In a later analysis, V and J genes were assigned by comparing TCR nucleotide sequences against IMGT/GENE-DB human TR gene sequences. In a later analysis, CDR3 sequences and most-parsimonious VDJ recombination scenarios were assigned using the TCRdist pipeline. A later analysis defined each TCR beta chain by its CDR3 amino acid sequence plus V-gene family, and excluded reads lacking a unique V-gene family. In a later analysis, 550 to 650 highly shared, low-generation-probability nucleotide sequences were removed to address suspected cross-contamination and a sequencing artifact. In a later analysis, a clonal expansion index was calculated for each public chain from normalized within-repertoire ranks of inferred template counts. A later analysis computed generation probabilities with a VDJ recombination model fitted to out-of-frame rearrangements, and checked the results against IGoR. In a later analysis, TCR-TCR, TCR-HLA and TCR-CMV co-occurrence was scored with hypergeometric tests, and a repertoire-size bias correction was applied to TCR pairs. A later analysis estimated false discovery rates by permuting HLA or CMV assignments 20 times. In a later analysis, co-occurring TCRs were grouped using DBSCAN, and TCRdist sequence similarity was added for clustering within HLA-allele-positive subsets. Co-occurrence clustering excluded repertoires with fewer than 30,000 or more than 120,000 public chains, plus five with anomalous nucleotide sharing. TCRdb's version of the immuneACCESS table is confined to in-frame rearrangements and falls short of the full clone set. An unresolved V gene accounts for under half of the shortfall where checked; the remainder is of unknown origin. V and J calls plus clone size are reproduced from that table; the DNA served to infer D and trimming. The sample has roughly 120,000 clones on record, 65% to 80% of them singletons. The top ten clones comprise 10% to 15% of the sample.

Results the study describes overall, beyond this receptor: Most TCR sequences were observed very rarely across donors, whereas some public TCRs were present in many individuals. Several of the top co-occurrence clusters appeared to be linked to parvovirus B19, influenza, CMV and Epstein-Barr virus, according to a later analysis. A group of highly shared sequence variants was considered likely to be a technical artifact of the sequencing pipeline. Most CMV-associated TCR beta chains appeared to be HLA-restricted in a later analysis, and the HLA associations seemed to be driven largely by CMV exposure. In a later genetic analysis, fewer N-insertions in productive TCRs were reported among donors in an Asian-associated ancestry cluster than the roughly 700-donor mean. It was suggested by the authors that the approach could potentially be generalized to other disease states and immunological phenotypes. Because counts were too low, roughly 18 rarely observed V segments, including chromosome 9 orphons, were left out of the earlier analysis of about 620 of the donors. Linkage disequilibrium might explain the correlated functional status among segregating V segments, but an unknown experimental factor could not be ruled out. Because the 87-base-pair reads could not distinguish some IMGT-functional V segments, including TRBV6-2 and TRBV6-3, those segments were excluded. Sequencing depth was assumed to be roughly uniform across donors in the presence/absence analyses, though that assumption may not hold. The only immune exposure information available for the cohort was CMV serostatus. Because HLA typing was unavailable for some donors at each locus, only the typed subset was used in association tests. In a later analysis, around 17,000 TCR beta sequences were associated with specific HLA alleles at a false discovery rate of 0.05. The classifier was reported to diagnose cytomegalovirus status with high specificity and sensitivity in both the original cohort and the validation cohort. Compared with equally common non-associated chains, HLA-associated TCR beta chains in a later analysis were more clonally expanded and had lower generation probabilities. In a later analysis, the rate of TCR association differed among HLA loci, with DRB1 alleles having the most associated TCRs and HLA-C alleles having the fewest. When HLA alleles, especially DR and DQ, strongly co-occurred, attributing TCR associations to individual alleles was difficult. A further reported finding was that TCR beta sequences accurately predicted the HLA-A and HLA-B alleles for most subjects in the first cohort. V-gene and J-gene trimming of TCR beta chains was associated with a missense DCLRE1C variant in a later genetic analysis, and the association was replicated in an independent cohort. In vitro tests confirmed that a few of the cytomegalovirus-associated TCR beta chains recognize cytomegalovirus antigens. The study gave a list of 150 to 200 TCR beta chains associated with cytomegalovirus. In an earlier analysis of some 500 of the donors, most TCR beta V segments were observed in productive rearrangements about 90% or about 30% of the time, broadly matching IMGT annotations. The cohort was sequenced for TCR beta chains only, and without alpha or paired-chain data the features that could be detected were limited.

Comments on this clone: Its target antigen remains unknown. Per-nucleotide qualities are absent, and no much larger clonotype sits a single base away.

The chain is encoded by TRBV6-5 joined to TRBJ2-5; TRBD2 is a possible D gene, resting on 5 matching bases. The J call may be in error: the DNA end matches TRBJ2-7 better. This receptor was obtained from a woman in her thirties or forties in good health and CMV-seropositive. The sequenced sample consisted of PBMCs. The CDR3 corresponds to CASSRTGSSYEQYF. The bases read TGTGCCAGCAGTCGGACTGGGAGCTCCTACGAGCAGTACTTC.